Listed below are T cell receptor beta chains from one sample, sequenced in a study of identical twins. Via MiXCR, TCRdb re-called the 5' RACE reads, giving one row per CDR3 protein. The sample carries approximately 620,000 distinct CDR3 sequences, 8.5% to 9% recorded once. In addition, the sample was reused for a study of yellow fever vaccine responses in identical twins.

Sequencing input: PBMCs. These receptors originate from a woman under 30 in good health. Each CDR3 is given with its conserved first and last residue. Fields, in order: D gene, clone size, V gene, J gene, CDR3 DNA, CDR3 protein. D genes are given only for firm matches. Not all rows give a size; the values are once, few, many and, for expanded clones, a class.

d_call: -
clone_size: -
v_call: TRBV28
j_call: TRBJ2-5
cdr3_nt: TGTGCCAGCAGTCCGCGGGGAGGAGTGGGCCAAGAGACCCAGTACTTC
cdr3_aa: CASSPRGGVGQETQYF

d_call: TRBD2
clone_size: -
v_call: TRBV7-6
j_call: TRBJ2-3
cdr3_nt: TGTGCCAGCAGCTTAGAAGGCGGGGGGGCCTCTGATACGCAGTATTTT
cdr3_aa: CASSLEGGGASDTQYF

d_call: -
clone_size: -
v_call: TRBV11-2
j_call: TRBJ2-7
cdr3_nt: TGTGCCAGCAGCTTCTTTTTTGGTGGGTCCTACGAGCAGTACTTC
cdr3_aa: CASSFFFGGSYEQYF

d_call: -
clone_size: few
v_call: TRBV4-3
j_call: TRBJ2-1
cdr3_nt: TGCGCCAGCAGCCAAGTTTGGCCTAGCCCTCAAGAAGGCCTTTACAATGAGCAGTTCTTC
cdr3_aa: CASSQVWPSPQEGLYNEQFF

d_call: -
clone_size: -
v_call: TRBV20-1
j_call: TRBJ2-3
cdr3_nt: TGCAGTGCTAGAGATTTACCAAGTACCACAGATACGCAGTATTTT
cdr3_aa: CSARDLPSTTDTQYF

d_call: TRBD2
clone_size: -
v_call: TRBV20-1
j_call: TRBJ2-1
cdr3_nt: TGCAGTGCTAGAGGAGGCCTAGGAGCGGGAGGTGGCAATGAGCAGTTCTTC
cdr3_aa: CSARGGLGAGGGNEQFF

d_call: -
clone_size: few
v_call: TRBV6-2/TRBV6-3
j_call: TRBJ1-2
cdr3_nt: TGTGCCAGCGGTCTGAACTATGGCTACACCTTC
cdr3_aa: CASGLNYGYTF

d_call: TRBD2
clone_size: few
v_call: TRBV20-1
j_call: TRBJ2-5
cdr3_nt: TGCAGTGCTAGGGGGACTAGCGGGAGCTGGGAGACCCAGTACTTC
cdr3_aa: CSARGTSGSWETQYF

d_call: TRBD2
clone_size: many
v_call: TRBV5-1
j_call: TRBJ2-2
cdr3_nt: TGCGCCAGCAGCTTAAACGGACTAGCCCCTAGTGGCGGGGAGCTGTTTTTT
cdr3_aa: CASSLNGLAPSGGELFF

d_call: -
clone_size: -
v_call: TRBV11-2
j_call: TRBJ2-5
cdr3_nt: TGTGCCAGCCGGAGCCTCAGGACGGGAGAGGGGCCAGAGACCCAGTACTTC
cdr3_aa: CASRSLRTGEGPETQYF

d_call: -
clone_size: few
v_call: TRBV4-1
j_call: TRBJ2-7
cdr3_nt: TGCGCCAGCAGCCAAGGACTAGTGGGTTCGTACGAGCAGTACTTC
cdr3_aa: CASSQGLVGSYEQYF

d_call: TRBD2
clone_size: -
v_call: TRBV2
j_call: TRBJ2-7
cdr3_nt: TGTACCATCAGTTTTGGGTCCTCGGCTAGCGGGAGCTACGAGCAGTACTTC
cdr3_aa: CTISFGSSASGSYEQYF

d_call: -
clone_size: -
v_call: TRBV12-3/TRBV12-4
j_call: TRBJ1-5
cdr3_nt: TGTGCCAGCAGCCGGGACACCGAGAATCAGCCCCAGCATTTT
cdr3_aa: CASSRDTENQPQHF

d_call: TRBD1
clone_size: many
v_call: TRBV12-3/TRBV12-4
j_call: TRBJ1-5
cdr3_nt: TGTGCCAGCAGTTTAGGGGCAGGGGGTAGCAATCAGCCCCAGCATTTT
cdr3_aa: CASSLGAGGSNQPQHF

d_call: -
clone_size: few
v_call: TRBV5-6
j_call: TRBJ2-1
cdr3_nt: TGTGCCAGCAGCTTGCCGGGGGCGCATCAGTACAATGAGCAGTTCTTC
cdr3_aa: CASSLPGAHQYNEQFF

d_call: -
clone_size: few
v_call: TRBV5-1
j_call: TRBJ2-7
cdr3_nt: TGCGCCAGCAGCTTGGCCAGGTCGGGGGCCGGGAACGAGCAGTACTTC
cdr3_aa: CASSLARSGAGNEQYF

d_call: TRBD1
clone_size: -
v_call: TRBV6-4
j_call: TRBJ2-1
cdr3_nt: TGTGCCAGCAGTGACTCCCGGACAGGGGGCAATGAGCAGTTCTTC
cdr3_aa: CASSDSRTGGNEQFF

d_call: -
clone_size: few
v_call: TRBV12-3/TRBV12-4
j_call: TRBJ1-6
cdr3_nt: TGTGCCAGCAGACTGACAGGATATAATTCACCCCTCCACTTT
cdr3_aa: CASRLTGYNSPLHF

d_call: TRBD1
clone_size: -
v_call: TRBV14
j_call: TRBJ2-2
cdr3_nt: TGTGCCAGCATGGGACAGGGGAACACCGGGGAGCTGTTTTTT
cdr3_aa: CASMGQGNTGELFF

d_call: TRBD1
clone_size: many
v_call: TRBV5-1
j_call: TRBJ2-7
cdr3_nt: TGCGCCAGCAGGGGTCAAACAGGGGGCCAGTACGAGCAGTACTTC
cdr3_aa: CASRGQTGGQYEQYF

d_call: TRBD2
clone_size: few
v_call: TRBV3-1
j_call: TRBJ2-2
cdr3_nt: TGTGCCAGCAGCCGTCTGACTAGCGGGACGAACACCGGGGAGCTGTTTTTT
cdr3_aa: CASSRLTSGTNTGELFF

d_call: -
clone_size: few
v_call: TRBV6-5
j_call: TRBJ2-7
cdr3_nt: TGTGCCAGCAGTTACATGGGGGGATCCTACGAGCAGTACTTC
cdr3_aa: CASSYMGGSYEQYF

d_call: TRBD2
clone_size: many
v_call: TRBV12-3/TRBV12-4
j_call: TRBJ2-3
cdr3_nt: TGTGCCAGCAGAGCGTCCGGGACTAGCGGGAGAGATACGCAGTATTTT
cdr3_aa: CASRASGTSGRDTQYF

d_call: TRBD1
clone_size: -
v_call: TRBV7-2
j_call: TRBJ2-3
cdr3_nt: TGTGCCAGCAGCGCACAGGGGTGGGGCACAGATACGCAGTATTTT
cdr3_aa: CASSAQGWGTDTQYF

d_call: TRBD2
clone_size: many
v_call: TRBV5-1
j_call: TRBJ2-1
cdr3_nt: TGCGCCAGCAGCGCCGGGACTAGTCGGGAGCAGTTCTTC
cdr3_aa: CASSAGTSREQFF

d_call: -
clone_size: -
v_call: TRBV9
j_call: TRBJ2-3
cdr3_nt: TGTGCCAGCAGCTCCAGGGGAGGGGTGGGCACAGATACGCAGTATTTT
cdr3_aa: CASSSRGGVGTDTQYF

d_call: TRBD2
clone_size: -
v_call: TRBV2
j_call: TRBJ2-1
cdr3_nt: TGTGCCAGCAGTTTAACGCTAGCGGGGAGGATCGATGAGCAGTTCTTC
cdr3_aa: CASSLTLAGRIDEQFF

d_call: TRBD1
clone_size: many
v_call: TRBV7-2
j_call: TRBJ2-7
cdr3_nt: TGTGCCAGCAGCTTAAGGACAGGGCCCTACGAGCAGTACTTC
cdr3_aa: CASSLRTGPYEQYF

d_call: TRBD1
clone_size: few
v_call: TRBV4-1
j_call: TRBJ1-2
cdr3_nt: TGCGCCAGCAGCCAAGTGGGGACAGCTCCCACTAACTATGGCTACACCTTC
cdr3_aa: CASSQVGTAPTNYGYTF

d_call: -
clone_size: few
v_call: TRBV18
j_call: TRBJ1-2
cdr3_nt: TGTGCCAGCTCACCACCAGGACGAACTAACTATGGCTACACCTTC
cdr3_aa: CASSPPGRTNYGYTF

d_call: -
clone_size: few
v_call: TRBV7-2
j_call: TRBJ2-7
cdr3_nt: TGTGCCAGCAGGTTTCCCCCAACCTACGAGCAGTACTTC
cdr3_aa: CASRFPPTYEQYF

d_call: -
clone_size: -
v_call: TRBV7-9
j_call: TRBJ2-1
cdr3_nt: TGTGCCAGCAGCTTAAGGCAGGCTTCTTACAATGAGCAGTTCTTC
cdr3_aa: CASSLRQASYNEQFF

d_call: TRBD2
clone_size: few
v_call: TRBV25-1
j_call: TRBJ2-3
cdr3_nt: TGTGCCAGCTCCGGGGTAGCGGGAGTGGCAGATACGCAGTATTTT
cdr3_aa: CASSGVAGVADTQYF

d_call: -
clone_size: -
v_call: TRBV27
j_call: TRBJ1-1
cdr3_nt: TGTGCCAGCAGTTTAGCAGGGTTGTCTGAAGCTTTCTTT
cdr3_aa: CASSLAGLSEAFF

d_call: -
clone_size: -
v_call: TRBV20-1
j_call: TRBJ2-3
cdr3_nt: TGCAGTGCTAGAGTCGGCAATACGCAGAATTTT
cdr3_aa: CSARVGNTQNF

d_call: -
clone_size: many
v_call: TRBV11-2
j_call: TRBJ2-5
cdr3_nt: TGTGCCAGCAGCTGGACTGGGAAAGAGACCCAGTACTTC
cdr3_aa: CASSWTGKETQYF

d_call: -
clone_size: -
v_call: TRBV21-1
j_call: TRBJ1-4
cdr3_nt: TGTGCCAGCAAGCGGTTCAGAGAACAGAATGAAAAACTGTTTTTT
cdr3_aa: CASKRFREQNEKLFF

d_call: -
clone_size: many
v_call: TRBV5-1
j_call: TRBJ2-2
cdr3_nt: TGCGCCAGCAGCTCGATTCAGGGCACCGGGGAGCTGTTTTTT
cdr3_aa: CASSSIQGTGELFF

d_call: -
clone_size: -
v_call: TRBV27
j_call: TRBJ2-7
cdr3_nt: TGTGCCAGCAGCCCAGGGGTGTCCCTACGGCAGTACTTC
cdr3_aa: CASSPGVSLRQYF

d_call: -
clone_size: many
v_call: TRBV5-1
j_call: TRBJ1-6
cdr3_nt: TGCGCCAGCAGCCCTGCCCGGGAGACCTCACCCCTCCACTTT
cdr3_aa: CASSPARETSPLHF

d_call: -
clone_size: -
v_call: TRBV4-2
j_call: TRBJ2-7
cdr3_nt: TGTGCCAGCAGCCGAGGACAGAACGAGCAGTACTTC
cdr3_aa: CASSRGQNEQYF

d_call: TRBD2
clone_size: many
v_call: TRBV29-1
j_call: TRBJ2-3
cdr3_nt: TGCAGCGTTGAAGGTTCTTCTAGCGGGGTGGGGGTCTGGGCGCAGTATTTT
cdr3_aa: CSVEGSSSGVGVWAQYF

d_call: -
clone_size: many
v_call: TRBV20-1
j_call: TRBJ2-5
cdr3_nt: TGCAGTGTGAGCCGACAGACTAATACCCAAGAGACCCAGTACTTC
cdr3_aa: CSVSRQTNTQETQYF

d_call: TRBD1
clone_size: few
v_call: TRBV7-9
j_call: TRBJ2-7
cdr3_nt: TGTGCCAGCAGCCTTCCAGGGGGGACAGGAGACTACGAGCAGTACTTC
cdr3_aa: CASSLPGGTGDYEQYF

d_call: -
clone_size: few
v_call: TRBV11-2
j_call: TRBJ1-6
cdr3_nt: TGTGCCAGCAGCCCGAAGGTGGGGACACCAAATTCACCCCTCCACTTT
cdr3_aa: CASSPKVGTPNSPLHF

d_call: -
clone_size: -
v_call: TRBV20-1
j_call: TRBJ2-7
cdr3_nt: TGCAGTGCTAGGCTATTAATAAGAACGGCGGTGACCTACGAGCAGTACTTC
cdr3_aa: CSARLLIRTAVTYEQYF

d_call: -
clone_size: -
v_call: TRBV4-3
j_call: TRBJ1-2
cdr3_nt: TGCGCCAGCAGCCAGGCTGACAGCCCGGGAGGTGGCTACACCTTC
cdr3_aa: CASSQADSPGGGYTF

d_call: -
clone_size: -
v_call: TRBV4-1
j_call: TRBJ2-3
cdr3_nt: TGCGCCAGCAGCCAAGAGGGGGTATTGGCAGATACGCAGTATTTT
cdr3_aa: CASSQEGVLADTQYF

d_call: TRBD1
clone_size: -
v_call: TRBV6-1
j_call: TRBJ2-2
cdr3_nt: TGTGCCAGCAGTCCTAACCCTACGGGACAGGGAAACGGGGAGCTGTTTTTT
cdr3_aa: CASSPNPTGQGNGELFF

d_call: -
clone_size: -
v_call: TRBV28
j_call: TRBJ2-7
cdr3_nt: TGTGCCAGCAGTTTATCGGGGATAACGCGTATAGGAGAGCAGTACTTC
cdr3_aa: CASSLSGITRIGEQYF

d_call: -
clone_size: many
v_call: TRBV29-1
j_call: TRBJ2-5
cdr3_nt: TGCAGCGCAGGACGGAAAGAAGAGACCCAGTACTTC
cdr3_aa: CSAGRKEETQYF

d_call: TRBD2
clone_size: few
v_call: TRBV20-1
j_call: TRBJ2-1
cdr3_nt: TGCAGTGCTATAGCGGGGGGAACCTCCTACAATGAGCAGTTCTTC
cdr3_aa: CSAIAGGTSYNEQFF

d_call: -
clone_size: -
v_call: TRBV7-2
j_call: TRBJ2-5
cdr3_nt: TGTGCCAGCAGGGAACTTAGCGGTGAGACCCAGTACTTC
cdr3_aa: CASRELSGETQYF

d_call: -
clone_size: -
v_call: TRBV6-1
j_call: TRBJ2-3
cdr3_nt: TGTGCCAGCAGGGTGGCTGGCACAGATACGCAGTATTTT
cdr3_aa: CASRVAGTDTQYF